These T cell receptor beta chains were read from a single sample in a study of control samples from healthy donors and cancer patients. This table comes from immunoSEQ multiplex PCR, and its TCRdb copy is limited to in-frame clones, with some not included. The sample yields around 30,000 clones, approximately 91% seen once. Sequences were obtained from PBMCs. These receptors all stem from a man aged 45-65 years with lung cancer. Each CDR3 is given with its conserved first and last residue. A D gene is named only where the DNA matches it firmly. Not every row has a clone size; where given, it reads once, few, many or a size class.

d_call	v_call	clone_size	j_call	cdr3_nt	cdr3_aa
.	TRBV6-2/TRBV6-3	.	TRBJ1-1	TGTGCCAGCAGTTACTCGCGGACGGAAAACACTGAAGCTTTCTTT	CASSYSRTENTEAFF
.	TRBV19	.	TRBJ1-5	TGTGCCAGTAGTTTGGGGGGGGCGGGGCAGCCCCAGCATTTT	CASSLGGAGQPQHF
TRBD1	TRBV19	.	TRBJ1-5	TGTGCCAGTAGGGGACAGGTTTATAGCAATCAGCCCCAGCATTTT	CASRGQVYSNQPQHF
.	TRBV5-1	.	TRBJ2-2	TGCGCCAGCAGCTTGGTGGCAGGGGTTCCCGGGGAGCTGTTTTTT	CASSLVAGVPGELFF
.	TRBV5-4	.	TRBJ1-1	TGTGCCAGCAGCTTTTTGGGGGGGCCCTTGACTGAAGCTTTCTTT	CASSFLGGPLTEAFF
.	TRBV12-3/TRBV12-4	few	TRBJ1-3	TGTGCCAGCAGTTTAGGTGGCAGTGGCACCATATATTTT	CASSLGGSGTIYF
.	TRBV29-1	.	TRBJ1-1	TGCAGCTGGAGTTCGGGTAACACTGAAGCTTTCTTT	CSWSSGNTEAFF
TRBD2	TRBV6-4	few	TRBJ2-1	TGTGCCAGCAGTGAGCAGCCTAGCGGGGAGGATGAGCAGTTCTTC	CASSEQPSGEDEQFF
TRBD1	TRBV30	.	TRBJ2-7	TGTGCCTGGAGTTTTGGACAGGGCTCCGAGCAGTACTTC	CAWSFGQGSEQYF
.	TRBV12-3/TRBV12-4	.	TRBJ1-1	TGTGCCAGCAGCATCGGGGGTACTGAAGCTTTCTTT	CASSIGGTEAFF
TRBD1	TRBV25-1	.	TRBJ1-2	TGTGCCAGCAGTAAGACAGGGGCTAACTATGGCTACACCTTC	CASSKTGANYGYTF
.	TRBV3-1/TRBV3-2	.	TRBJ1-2	TGTGCCAGCAGCCAAGGACGGAATACCTATGGCTACACCTTC	CASSQGRNTYGYTF
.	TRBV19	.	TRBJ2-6	TGTGCCACCGCGGACTCTCTGGGCGCCAACGTCCTGACTTTC	CATADSLGANVLTF
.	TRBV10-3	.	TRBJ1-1	TGTGCCATCAGTGAGCCCCACGGACAGAACGATGAAGCTTTCTTT	CAISEPHGQNDEAFF
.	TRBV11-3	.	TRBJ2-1	TGTGCCAGCAGCTTAGATCGGAGCTCCTACAATGAGCAGTTCTTC	CASSLDRSSYNEQFF
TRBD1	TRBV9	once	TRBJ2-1	TGTGCCAGCAGCGTCCAGACAGGGAATGAGCAGTTCTTC	CASSVQTGNEQFF
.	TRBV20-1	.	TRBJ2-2	TGCAGTGCTAGTCAAGGCGGACGGAGGAGCACCGGGGAGCTGTTTTTT	CSASQGGRRSTGELFF
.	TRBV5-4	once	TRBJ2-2	TGTGCCAGCAGGAATGGCGGGGACCAAAACACCGGGGAGCTGTTTTTT	CASRNGGDQNTGELFF
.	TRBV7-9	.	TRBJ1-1	TGTGCCAGCAGAGTCTTAGGGGACACTGAAGCTTTCTTT	CASRVLGDTEAFF
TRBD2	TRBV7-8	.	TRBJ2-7	TGTGCCAGCAGACCGCCGGGGGGTTCTACCTACGAGCAGTACTTC	CASRPPGGSTYEQYF
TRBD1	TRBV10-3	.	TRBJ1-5	TGTGCCATCAGGCGGGGACAGGGGGAAAATCAGCCCCAGCATTTT	CAIRRGQGENQPQHF
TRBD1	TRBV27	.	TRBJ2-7	TGTGCCAGCAGTTTATGGGACAGCTACGAGCAGTACTTC	CASSLWDSYEQYF
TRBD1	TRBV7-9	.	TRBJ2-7	TGTGCCAGCAGTCTACAGGGGGCTGGAGAGCAGTACTTC	CASSLQGAGEQYF
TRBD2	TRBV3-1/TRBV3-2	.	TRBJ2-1	TGTGCCAGCAGCCAAGGGGAGGGGTTGTCCTACAATGAGCAGTTCTTC	CASSQGEGLSYNEQFF
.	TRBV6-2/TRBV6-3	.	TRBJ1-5	TGTGCCAGCAGTTACGTCGTAAAAAATAGCAATCAGCCCCAGCATTTT	CASSYVVKNSNQPQHF
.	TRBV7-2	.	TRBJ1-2	TGTGCCAGCAGCTTCGCGGCGTTCTATGGCTACACCTTC	CASSFAAFYGYTF
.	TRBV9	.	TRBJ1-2	TGTGCCAGCAGCGTAGAGGCTGGGCCTCACTTCTTC	CASSVEAGPHFF
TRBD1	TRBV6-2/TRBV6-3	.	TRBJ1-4	TGTGCCAGCAGTCCGGCGCCGACAGGGCAGAAACTGTTTTTT	CASSPAPTGQKLFF
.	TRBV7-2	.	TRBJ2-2	TGTGCCAGCAGCTTCAGCACCGGGGAGCTGTTTTTT	CASSFSTGELFF
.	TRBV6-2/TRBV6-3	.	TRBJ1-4	TGTGCCAGCAGTTACGGGCCTGATTCTGCGACTAATGAAAAACTGTTTTTT	CASSYGPDSATNEKLFF
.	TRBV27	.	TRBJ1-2	TGTGCCAGCAGGAGCCCCCAGGGAAACTATGGCTACACCTTC	CASRSPQGNYGYTF
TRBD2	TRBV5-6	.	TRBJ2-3	TGTGCCAGCAGCGACAGCGGGGGGGCTACAGATACGCAGTATTTT	CASSDSGGATDTQYF
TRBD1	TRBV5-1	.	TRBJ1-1	TGCGCCAGCAGCCACAACCCGACAGGGCGGAACACTGAAGCTTTCTTT	CASSHNPTGRNTEAFF
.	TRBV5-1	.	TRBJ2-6	TGCGCCAGCAGCTTTGGCAGCTCTGGGGCCAACGTCCTGACTTTC	CASSFGSSGANVLTF
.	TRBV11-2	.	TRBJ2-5	TGTGCCAGCAGCCCCGGGGGAACCCAGGGGGAGACCCAGTACTTC	CASSPGGTQGETQYF
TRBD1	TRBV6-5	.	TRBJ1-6	TGTGCCAGCAGGGACAGGGATGGATATTCACCCCTCCACTTT	CASRDRDGYSPLHF
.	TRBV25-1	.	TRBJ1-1	TGTGCCAGCAGTGCCTCCAGGGAAGCTTTCTTT	CASSASREAFF
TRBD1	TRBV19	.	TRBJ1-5	TGTGCCAGTTCGACAGGGGGAACAACGGGATCGGGCCAGCCCCAGCATTTT	CASSTGGTTGSGQPQHF
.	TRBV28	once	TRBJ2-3	TGTGCCAGCAGTTTACGAGTAGATACGCAGTATTTT	CASSLRVDTQYF
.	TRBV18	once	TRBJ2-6	TGTGCCAGCTCACTCAATAGTGCTGGGGCCAACGTCCTGACTTTC	CASSLNSAGANVLTF
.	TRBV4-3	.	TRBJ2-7	TGCGCCAGCAGCCAAGTGAGGGGACGGGGCTACGAGCAGTACTTC	CASSQVRGRGYEQYF
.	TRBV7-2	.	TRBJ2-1	TGTGCCAGCAGCTTATCGGCGAGCTACAATGAGCAGTTCTTC	CASSLSASYNEQFF
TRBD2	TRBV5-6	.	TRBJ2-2	TGTGCCAGCAGCCGAAGTCCCGGGACTAGTCGGGGCGGGGAGCTGTTTTTT	CASSRSPGTSRGGELFF
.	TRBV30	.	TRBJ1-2	TGTGCCTGGAGTTCGGGACAAGCGACTGGTGGCTACACCTTC	CAWSSGQATGGYTF
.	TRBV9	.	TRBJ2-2	TGTGCCAGCAGCGTGGGGGACACCGGGGAGCTGTTTTTT	CASSVGDTGELFF
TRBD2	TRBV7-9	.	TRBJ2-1	TGTGCCAGCAGCCTGCCCCTATTAGCGGGGGGGCTCAATGAGCAGTTCTTC	CASSLPLLAGGLNEQFF
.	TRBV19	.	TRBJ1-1	TGTGCCAGTAGTATAGCTGGCAGGGGCCGTATCATGAACACTGAAGCTTTCTTT	CASSIAGRGRIMNTEAFF
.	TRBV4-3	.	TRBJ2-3	TGCGCCAGCAGCCAAGAAAGGACACATACGCAGTATTTT	CASSQERTHTQYF
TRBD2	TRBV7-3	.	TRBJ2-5	TGTGCCAGCAGCCCGGGACTAGCGGGTTTCGAGACCCAGTACTTC	CASSPGLAGFETQYF
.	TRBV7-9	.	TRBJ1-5	TGTGCCAGCAGCTTTGGACAGTACGCCAATCAGCCCCAGCATTTT	CASSFGQYANQPQHF
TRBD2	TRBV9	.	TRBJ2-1	TGTGCCAGCAGCTCTCAAGCGGGGGGGCCAGGGGAGCAGTTCTTC	CASSSQAGGPGEQFF
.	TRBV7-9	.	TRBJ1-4	TGTGCCAGCAGCTTAATCTCTTCCGACAGGTTAAAACTGTTTTTT	CASSLISSDRLKLFF
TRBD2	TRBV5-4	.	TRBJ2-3	TGTGCCAGCAGCCCCAGGACTAGCGGGGGCCTTGGGAGTACGCAGTATTTT	CASSPRTSGGLGSTQYF
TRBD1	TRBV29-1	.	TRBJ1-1	TGCAGCGGAACCGGGACAGGCGGCACTGAAGCTTTCTTT	CSGTGTGGTEAFF
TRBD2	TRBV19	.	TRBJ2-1	TGTGCCAGTAGTATTAGGCTAGCGGGGGGGTCCTCCTACAATGAGCAGTTCTTC	CASSIRLAGGSSYNEQFF
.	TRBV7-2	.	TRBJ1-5	TGTGCCAGCAGCTTAAGCGACTCGGATCAGCCCCAGCATTTT	CASSLSDSDQPQHF
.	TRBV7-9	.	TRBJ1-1	TGTGCCAGCAGCGGTGATGGGGGTGGGAACACTGAAGCTTTCTTT	CASSGDGGGNTEAFF
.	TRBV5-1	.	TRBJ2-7	TGCGCCAGCAGCTTTCAGGACGACTCCTACGAGCAGTACTTC	CASSFQDDSYEQYF
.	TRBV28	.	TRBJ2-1	TGTGCCAGCAGTGGAGGGAGCTACAATGAGCAGTTCTTC	CASSGGSYNEQFF
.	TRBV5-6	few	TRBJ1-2	TGTGCCAGCAGCTTAATCCGGTCAGGAACCTATGCTGGCTACACCTTC	CASSLIRSGTYAGYTF